A single sample is the source of the 5 T cell receptor beta chains below, sequenced in a study of T cells expressing NK-cell markers. TCRdb re-analyzed the 5' RACE reads; it lists each CDR3 protein once, without DNA. This table holds some 300,000 distinct CDR3 sequences. The sample comprised blood T cells: a sorted CD56 or NKG2C T cell subset, CD4+ or CD8+ T cells, or bulk PBMC T cells (not recorded which). The source is a man between 18 and 29 years old in good health.

The CDR3 sequence: CAIGQPQETQYF. This rearrangement joins TRBV10-3 to TRBJ2-5. CDR1 ENHRY and CDR2 SYGVKD come from the germline V gene. The CDR3 has 12 residues.

The chain links TRBV12-3 or TRBV12-4 to TRBJ1-1; there is no DNA to check the TCRdb D call of TRBD1. The length of the CDR3 is 12 residues. This CDR3 is CASSLAQGAAFF.

This chain joins TRBV5-1 and TRBJ1-1; TCRdb proposes TRBD1, but this gene call is untestable without DNA. From germline, CDR1 is SGHRS and CDR2 YFSETQ. CDR3 size: 13 residues. CDR3 sequence: CASSSPGRGEAFF.

The V and J genes are TRBV10-3 and TRBJ2-1; the TCRdb call, TRBD1, lacks DNA for checking. The length of the CDR3 is 16 residues. Germline-derived CDR1 and CDR2 are ENHRY and SYGVKD. CDR3: CAIGSGATRREDEQFF.

The chain links TRBV7-7 to TRBJ2-2; TCRdb gives TRBD2 as the D gene, but with no DNA this cannot be confirmed. The CDR3 has 18 amino acids. Germline CDR1 is SSHAT and CDR2 is FNYEAQ (reference sequence). CDR3 in amino acids: CASSLVAGGLGATGELFF.